Only a few counts were recorded for the clone carrying this T cell receptor (beta chain). This record comes from a study of blood T cells in healthy people across ages. For the second PCR, which ran for about 6 to 11 cycles, a sample-barcoded 5' primer and a J-beta primer mix were used. TCRdb re-derived calls from the 5' RACE reads in MiXCR, one entry per CDR3 protein. The table has approximately 800,000 distinct CDR3 sequences, 62% seen once. Per germline, CDR1 DFQATT and CDR2 SNEGSKA (reference sequence). Trimming cost V 6 bases and J 0 bases, with 9 bases left between them. The CDR3 totals 13 residues.

The V and J genes are TRBV20-1 and TRBJ2-1; no clear D. The origin of this receptor is a man between 25 and 39 years old in good health. The sample consisted of blood. In DNA, the CDR3 is TGCAGTGCCAGACCAGGCTCCTACAATGAGCAGTTCTTC. This translates into CSARPGSYNEQFF.